This TCR beta chain emerged from a study of cytomegalovirus exposure and HLA in healthy donors. About this clone itself: Its antigen is still unknown.

The PCR employed 60 Vbeta primers together with 13 Jbeta primers. The table came from immunoSEQ multiplex PCR; TCRdb's copy has only in-frame clones and leaves some out. The table lists 70,000 to 95,000 clones, roughly 73% of them singletons, with 2% to 2.5% in the top ten. Whole-study results and caveats: Presence/absence analyses treated sequencing depth as roughly uniform across donors. The sole available immune exposure information was CMV serostatus.

CDR1 and CDR2 (germline): ENHRY, SYGVKD. The CDR3 extends over 14 amino acids. The V gene lost 4 bases and the J gene lost 4 bases, with 13 bases spanning the gap. This clonotype was sampled from a man aged 40-49 years in good health and CMV-seronegative. V and J are TRBV10-3 and TRBJ1-2; perhaps TRBD1 as D (6 bases). Sequencing was performed on PBMCs. The CDR3 DNA is TGTGCCATCAGTGGGACAGAGGGGTCCTATGGCTACACCTTC. Translation: CAISGTEGSYGYTF.